This T cell receptor beta chain was identified in a study of regulatory T cells in long-lasting Graves disease. Library construction for TCR beta used iRepertoire HTBI primers and Arm-PCR of CDR3 regions. Using its own MiXCR run on the multiplex PCR reads, TCRdb lists one record per CDR3 protein. This sample has roughly 500,000 distinct CDR3 sequences, with less than 25% found just once. Trimming left V 1 base short and J 3 bases short, with 10 bases between. This CDR3 contains 15 residues. As for time point: persistent/refractory GD, antithyroid drugs over 5 years with positive TRAb. Making the TCR library involved RNA that had been extracted from PBMCs. Doctors identified Graves' disease using the American Thyroid Association guidelines. This clonotype was seen more than once but under ten times.

The sample was peripheral blood mononuclear cells (PBMCs), taken when the disease was refractory, from a patient treated with antithyroid drugs. This clonotype was obtained from a female donor with Graves disease. The genes are TRBV12-3 or TRBV12-4 and TRBJ2-1; D is uncertain. The DNA of the CDR3 is TGTGCCAGCAGTTTAGGGCAGGTTAACTACAATGAGCAGTTCTTC. Its protein product is CASSLGQVNYNEQFF.